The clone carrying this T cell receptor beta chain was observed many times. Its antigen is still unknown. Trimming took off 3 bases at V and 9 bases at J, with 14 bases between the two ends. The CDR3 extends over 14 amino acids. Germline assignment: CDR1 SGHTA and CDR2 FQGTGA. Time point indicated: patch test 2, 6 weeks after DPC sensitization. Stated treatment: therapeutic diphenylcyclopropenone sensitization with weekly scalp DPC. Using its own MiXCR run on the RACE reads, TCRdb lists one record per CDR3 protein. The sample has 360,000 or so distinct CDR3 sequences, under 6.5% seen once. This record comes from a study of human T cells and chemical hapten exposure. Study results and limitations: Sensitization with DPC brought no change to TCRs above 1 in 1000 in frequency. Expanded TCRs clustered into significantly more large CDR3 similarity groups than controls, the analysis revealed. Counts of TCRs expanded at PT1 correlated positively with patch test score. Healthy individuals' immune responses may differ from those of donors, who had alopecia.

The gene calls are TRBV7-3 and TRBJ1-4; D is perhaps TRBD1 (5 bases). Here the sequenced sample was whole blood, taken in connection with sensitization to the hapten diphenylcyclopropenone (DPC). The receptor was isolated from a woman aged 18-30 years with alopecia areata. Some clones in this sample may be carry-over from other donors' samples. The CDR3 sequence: CASSFPGRRQKLFF. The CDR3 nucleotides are TGTGCCAGCAGCTTTCCAGGGAGGAGGCAAAAACTGTTTTTT.